The clone carrying this T cell receptor (beta chain) was seen repeatedly, ten times or more. Its antigen is currently unknown. The entry originates in a study of regulatory T cells in long-lasting Graves disease. Study-level findings and limits: Persistent patients had more shared public clonotypes (around 2,500) than new patients (about 970). Preferential use of TRBV28, TRBJ1-2 and TRBJ2-5 was seen in persistent disease.

Relying on iRepertoire HTBI primers and Arm-PCR of CDR3 regions, the team built TCR beta libraries. TCRdb passed the multiplex PCR reads through MiXCR, listing each CDR3 protein once. The data show about 440,000 distinct CDR3 sequences, more than 12% seen once. The V end lost 3 bases, the J end lost 2 bases, and 8 bases lay between the germline ends. The length of the CDR3 is 14 residues. The germline gives CDR1 KGHSH, CDR2 LQKENI. Indicated time point: newly diagnosed GD, antithyroid drugs for less than 3 months. Preparation of the TCR library used RNA extracted from PBMCs. The data also belong to a second study, concerning T cells in Graves' hyperthyroidism and ophthalmopathy. This second study notes: During a first-round RT-PCR of the TCR CDR3, the HTBI primer set was used.

The gene calls are TRBV18 and TRBJ2-1; TRBD1 is a possible D gene (5 bases). Sequencing used peripheral blood mononuclear cells (PBMCs), obtained at new diagnosis, from a patient treated with antithyroid drugs. The clonotype originates from a woman in her twenties or thirties with Graves disease. The CDR3 loop is CASSPRQTYNEQFF. The CDR3 DNA reads TGTGCCAGCTCACCGCGACAGACCTACAATGAGCAGTTCTTC. Drawing the rest from reference TRBV18 and TRBJ2-1, the complete variable domain is NAGVMQNPRHLVRRRGQEARLRCSPMKGHSHVYWYRQLPEEGLKFMVYLQKENIIDESGMPKERFSAEFPKEGPSILRIQQVVRGDSAAYFCASSPRQTYNEQFFGPGTRLTVL.